Listed below are T cell receptor beta chains from one sample, sequenced in a study of blood T cell repertoires in COVID-19. Assay: immunoSEQ multiplex PCR; the TCRdb copy retains only in-frame clones and omits some. The sample has approximately 230,000 clones, approximately 83% seen once; the top ten hold more than 7%. The material sequenced was peripheral blood. These receptors originate from a man older than 75 with acute or convalescent COVID-19. Both conserved end residues are part of each CDR3. Fields, in order: V gene, clone size, D gene, J gene, CDR3 DNA, CDR3 protein. D genes are given only for firm matches. Size tells how often a clone was seen (once, few, many) or the class of an expanded clone, and some rows leave it out.

V: TRBV7-9; size: NA; D: NA; J: TRBJ2-6; DNA: TGTGCCAGCAGCTTAGGCCAGTACTCTGGGGCCAACGTCCTGACTTTC; CDR3: CASSLGQYSGANVLTF
V: TRBV5-5; size: NA; D: TRBD1; J: TRBJ1-5; DNA: TGTGCCAGCAGCTTTGGGACAGGAGGACATAGCAATCAGCCCCAGCATTTT; CDR3: CASSFGTGGHSNQPQHF
V: TRBV27; size: NA; D: TRBD1; J: TRBJ1-6; DNA: TGTGCCAGCAGTTCGACAGGGTTGAATTCACCCCTCCACTTT; CDR3: CASSSTGLNSPLHF
V: TRBV18; size: NA; D: TRBD1; J: TRBJ1-1; DNA: TGTGCCAGCTCACGAGGACAGGGACGGATTAGTGAAGCTTTCTTT; CDR3: CASSRGQGRISEAFF
V: TRBV5-1; size: once; D: NA; J: TRBJ2-7; DNA: TGCGCCAGCAGCTTGGCAGGCAGAGTTTACGAGCAGTACTTC; CDR3: CASSLAGRVYEQYF
V: TRBV24-1; size: NA; D: TRBD1; J: TRBJ1-2; DNA: TGTGCCACCGAGGGGACAGGGAGGCACGGCTACACCTTC; CDR3: CATEGTGRHGYTF
V: TRBV5-1; size: NA; D: TRBD1; J: TRBJ2-7; DNA: TGCGCCAGCAGCTCTCAGACAGGGAAAAGCTCCTACGAGCAGTACTTC; CDR3: CASSSQTGKSSYEQYF
V: TRBV18; size: few; D: NA; J: TRBJ1-5; DNA: TGTGCCAGCTCACCATTTCCGGTTGGGCATCAGCCCCAGCATTTT; CDR3: CASSPFPVGHQPQHF
V: TRBV6-5; size: NA; D: NA; J: TRBJ1-5; DNA: TGTGCCAGCAGTAAAACGACAGTTAGCAATCAGCCCCAGCATTTT; CDR3: CASSKTTVSNQPQHF
V: TRBV7-2; size: NA; D: TRBD1; J: TRBJ2-1; DNA: TGTGCCAGCAGCTCGCCGGGACAGGGCTTCAATGAGCAGTTCTTC; CDR3: CASSSPGQGFNEQFF
V: TRBV28; size: NA; D: NA; J: TRBJ2-1; DNA: TGTGCCAGCAGTTCAGGGGCCCGAGGGGAGCAGTTCTTC; CDR3: CASSSGARGEQFF
V: TRBV2; size: NA; D: TRBD2; J: TRBJ2-3; DNA: TGTGCCAGCAGTTTTACTAGCGGGGGGGGGCAGTATTTT; CDR3: CASSFTSGGGQYF
V: TRBV27; size: NA; D: TRBD2; J: TRBJ2-7; DNA: TGTGCCAGCAGTTTCAGACTAGCGGGAGGGTCCTACGAGCAGTACTTC; CDR3: CASSFRLAGGSYEQYF
V: TRBV6-5; size: NA; D: NA; J: TRBJ1-1; DNA: TGTGCCAGCACCAGACTCCCGGACACTGAAGCTTTCTTT; CDR3: CASTRLPDTEAFF
V: TRBV11-3; size: NA; D: NA; J: TRBJ1-3; DNA: TGTGCCAGCAGCTTAGATACGGGAGGACTCGCCGATCCCTCTGGAAACACCATATATTTT; CDR3: CASSLDTGGLADPSGNTIYF
V: TRBV5-6; size: NA; D: NA; J: TRBJ2-1; DNA: TGTGCCAGCAGTTTGGGTCCCTCGAGCTCCTACAATGAGCAGTTCTTC; CDR3: CASSLGPSSSYNEQFF
V: TRBV11-2; size: NA; D: NA; J: TRBJ2-3; DNA: TGTGCCAGCAGCTGGATAGGAGGCCGAGGGAGCACAGATACGCAGTATTTT; CDR3: CASSWIGGRGSTDTQYF
V: TRBV27; size: NA; D: TRBD2; J: TRBJ2-7; DNA: TGTGCCAGCAGTGGCCGGACTAGCGGATCCTACGAGCAGTACTTC; CDR3: CASSGRTSGSYEQYF
V: TRBV6-5; size: NA; D: NA; J: TRBJ2-2; DNA: TGTGCCAGCAGGGGCTGGGGGGTCGACACCGGGGAGCTGTTTTTT; CDR3: CASRGWGVDTGELFF
V: TRBV5-1; size: NA; D: NA; J: TRBJ2-3; DNA: TGCGCCAGCAGCGCCGGTAGCACAGATACGCAGTATTTT; CDR3: CASSAGSTDTQYF
V: TRBV7-9; size: NA; D: TRBD1; J: TRBJ2-7; DNA: TGTGCCAGCAGCTTAGGACAGGGGGCATACGAGCAGTACTTC; CDR3: CASSLGQGAYEQYF
V: TRBV9; size: NA; D: TRBD1; J: TRBJ1-4; DNA: TGTGCCAGCAGCCGACAGGGAGTAACTGAAAAACTGTTTTTT; CDR3: CASSRQGVTEKLFF
V: TRBV2; size: NA; D: TRBD1; J: TRBJ1-1; DNA: TGTGCCAGCAGTTACAGGGGACCTATGAACACTGAAGCTTTCTTT; CDR3: CASSYRGPMNTEAFF